What follows are 9 T cell receptor beta chains derived from one specimen sequenced in a study of shared clonotypes between healthy human individuals. Assay used: immunoSEQ multiplex PCR; TCRdb lists only in-frame clones, some missing. The sample consists of approximately 2.5 million clones, 80% to 95% of them appearing once. Sequencing was done on a sample of naive CD4+ T cells from PBMCs. The subset was: CD45RA+ positively selected. The receptors stem from a young man in good health. Some clones in this sample may be carry-over from other donors' samples.

In this sample, this clone turned up a few times. This sequence joins TRBV28 and TRBJ1-2, with TRBD1 as a possible D gene (5 bases). The CDR3 loop spans 13 amino acids. The germline CDR1 and CDR2 sequences are MDHEN and SYDVKM. The ends were cut back, 2 bases at V and 4 bases at J, with 8 bases in the middle. DNA for the CDR3: TGTGCCAGCAGTTTAGACAGCTTCTATGGCTACACCTTC. Translating gives CASSLDSFYGYTF.

Regarding this clone: The identical CDR3 is also encoded by other nucleotide sequences in the sample. This sequence joins TRBV30 and TRBJ1-5; the D is unclear. CDR3 length: 14 amino acids. Germline CDR1 reads GTSNPN; CDR2 reads SVGIG (reference sequence). V dropped 1 base and J dropped 1 base, with 8 bases sitting between them. The CDR3 DNA follows: TGTGCCTGGAGTGCCGGAGGGAGCAATCAGCCCCAGCATTTT. As protein: CAWSAGGSNQPQHF. Drawing the rest from reference TRBV30 and TRBJ1-5, the complete variable domain is SQTIHQWPATLVQPVGSPLSLECTVEGTSNPNLYWYRQAAGRGLQLLFYSVGIGQISSEVPQNLSASRPQDRQFILSSKKLLLSDSGFYLCAWSAGGSNQPQHFGDGTRLSIL.

With respect to this clone: This same CDR3 is encoded by further DNA sequences in the sample. V gene TRBV5-1 combines with J gene TRBJ2-5; tentative D call: TRBD1 (5 bases). Trimming stripped 3 bases from V and 3 bases from J, with 9 bases between. CDR1 SGHRS and CDR2 YFSETQ come from the germline V gene. The CDR3 runs to 13 residues. CDR3 nucleotides: TGCGCCAGCAGCTCTGACAGAAAAGAGACCCAGTACTTC. Protein: CASSSDRKETQYF.

The rearrangement uses TRBV28 and TRBJ1-2; D is unresolved. The CDR3 is 15 amino acids. V was trimmed by 6 bases and J by 0 bases, leaving 14 bases between them. Germline V gene lookup returns CDR1 MDHEN and CDR2 SYDVKM. The CDR3, as DNA: TGTGCCAGCAGCTCCGGGCAGCGTACTAACTATGGCTACACCTTC. Its protein is CASSSGQRTNYGYTF.

In this sample, this clone turned up once. This chain's CDR3 is CASSLDPGGNQPQHF. In nucleotides, the CDR3 is TGTGCCAGCAGCTTAGACCCCGGAGGCAATCAGCCCCAGCATTTT. The V and J genes are TRBV7-2 and TRBJ1-5, with D hard to call. This CDR3 has 15 amino acids. The germline V gene has CDR1 SGHTA and CDR2 FQGNSA. V was trimmed by 1 base and J by 2 bases, leaving 9 bases between them.

V is TRBV29-1 and J is TRBJ2-5; D is ambiguous. Germline V gives CDR1 SQVTM, CDR2 ANQGSEA. The length of the CDR3 is 11 residues. With 4 bases removed from V and 2 bases from J, the gap between germline ends came to 5 bases. The CDR3 is CSVAVQETQYF. The CDR3 region has the DNA TGCAGCGTTGCAGTTCAAGAGACCCAGTACTTC.

The chain uses TRBV5-1 and TRBJ2-7; tentatively, D is TRBD2 (8 bases). Germline CDR1 is SGHRS and CDR2 is YFSETQ. V lost 3 bases and J 0 bases, leaving 31 bases between the germline ends. The CDR3 has 21 amino acids. The CDR3 region is CASSYRPTTGATSGSSYEQYF. The CDR3, as DNA: TGCGCCAGCAGCTATCGCCCGACCACAGGGGCCACTAGCGGAAGCTCCTACGAGCAGTACTTC.

This sequence joins TRBV27 and TRBJ1-5; 9 bases align to TRBD1. CDR3 length: 14 amino acids. Germline CDR1 reads MNHEY; CDR2 reads SMNVEV (reference sequence). V gave up 4 bases and J gave up 7 bases; unmatched junction bases: 5. This CDR3 reads CASSSGDRAQPQHF. The DNA for the CDR3 is TGTGCCAGCAGTTCGGGGGACAGGGCGCAGCCCCAGCATTTT.

This sequence joins TRBV27 and TRBJ2-7; D unresolved. V dropped 5 bases and J dropped 3 bases, with 14 bases sitting between them. The CDR3 contains 14 residues. Germline lookup yields CDR1 MNHEY and CDR2 SMNVEV (reference sequence). CDR3: CASSRHSSNYEQYF. For the CDR3, the DNA is TGTGCCAGCAGTCGTCACAGCTCCAACTACGAGCAGTACTTC.